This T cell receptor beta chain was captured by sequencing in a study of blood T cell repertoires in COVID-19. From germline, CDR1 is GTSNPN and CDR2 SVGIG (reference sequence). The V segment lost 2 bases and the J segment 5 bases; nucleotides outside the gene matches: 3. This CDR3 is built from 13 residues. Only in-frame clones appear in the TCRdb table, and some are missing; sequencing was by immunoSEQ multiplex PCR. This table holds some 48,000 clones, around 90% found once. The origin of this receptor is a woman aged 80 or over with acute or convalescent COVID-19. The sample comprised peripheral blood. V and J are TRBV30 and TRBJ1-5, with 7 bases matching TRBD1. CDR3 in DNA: TGTGCCTGGAGTCGTCAGGGGGATCAGCCCCAGCATTTT. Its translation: CAWSRQGDQPQHF. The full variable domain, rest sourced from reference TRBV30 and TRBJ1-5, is SQTIHQWPATLVQPVGSPLSLECTVEGTSNPNLYWYRQAAGRGLQLLFYSVGIGQISSEVPQNLSASRPQDRQFILSSKKLLLSDSGFYLCAWSRQGDQPQHFGDGTRLSIL.